One sample yielded the 18 T cell receptor beta chains listed below, sequenced in a study of T-cell memory formation after mild COVID-19. MiXCR, applied by TCRdb to the 5' RACE reads, yields one record per CDR3 protein. Here the sample spans 300,000 to 350,000 distinct CDR3 sequences, roughly an eighth being singletons. Sample: PBMCs or a T cell subset sorted from them (not recorded which). Receptors originate from a man younger than 30 who had mild COVID-19 (a few samples of this study predate the infection). Cell type and time point are not known.

The CDR3 loop reads CASSEESRVSPLHF. The CDR3 DNA follows: TGTGCCAGCAGTGAAGAATCAAGGGTGTCACCCCTCCACTTT. The V gene is TRBV2, the J gene TRBJ1-6, with D uncertain. The germline CDR1 and CDR2 sequences are SNHLY and FYNNEI. The CDR3 loop spans 14 amino acids. Between the trimmed V and J ends, which lost 1 base and 10 bases, there was a span of 11 bases. Variable domain in full (rest from reference TRBV2 and TRBJ1-6): EPEVTQTPSHQVTQMGQEVILRCVPISNHLYFYWYRQILGQKVEFLVSFYNNEISEKSEIFDDQFSVERPDGSNFTLKIRSTKLEDSAMYFCASSEESRVSPLHFGNGTRLTVT.

The rearrangement links TRBV5-6 to TRBJ1-4, with D possibly being TRBD1 (6 bases). CDR1 is SGHDT and CDR2 is YYEEEE in the germline V gene. The CDR3 consists of 16 residues. Trimming took off 3 bases at V and 8 bases at J, with 20 bases between the two ends. The CDR3 loop reads CASSSRLAGVIEKLFF. CDR3 coding DNA: TGTGCCAGCAGCTCGCGCCTAGCAGGGGTAATAGAAAAACTGTTTTTT.

The chain joins TRBV20-1 to TRBJ2-3; weak D call: TRBD2 (6 bases). This CDR3 is 14 amino acids long. Trimming pared 6 bases from V and 9 bases from J, leaving 22 bases between. CDR1 and CDR2 from the germline V gene are DFQATT and SNEGSKA (reference sequence). In nucleotides, the CDR3 is TGCAGTGCGAGCACAACGCGGGGTGGCGAAACGCAGTATTTT. It codes for CSASTTRGGETQYF.

This clonotype was recorded at least ten times. The J gene is TRBJ2-4, the V gene TRBV5-1, with TRBD2 matching 10 bases. Germline V gives CDR1 SGHRS, CDR2 YFSETQ. V gave up 2 bases and J gave up 0 bases; unmatched junction bases: 8. The CDR3 has 18 residues. CDR3 DNA sequence: TGCGCCAGCAGCTTTGGGACTAGCGCGATGCTAGCCAAAAACATTCAGTACTTC. The encoded protein is CASSFGTSAMLAKNIQYF.

This clonotype has only a few counts. V is TRBV7-2 and J is TRBJ1-1; no clear D. CDR1 and CDR2 from the germline V gene are SGHTA and FQGNSA. The V gene lost 4 bases and the J gene lost 5 bases, with 14 bases spanning the gap. This CDR3 spans 14 amino acids. The CDR3 DNA sequence: TGTGCCAGCAGCTCCGCATTAGCCGGAACTGAAGCTTTCTTT. It specifies CASSSALAGTEAFF.

In this sample, this clonotype turned up many times. The CDR3 bases are TGTGCCAGCCGGGACAGGGACACCGGGGAGCTGTTTTTT. It translates to CASRDRDTGELFF. The chain combines TRBV6-4 with TRBJ2-2, with TRBD1 matching 9 bases. V lost 8 bases to trimming and J lost 3 bases; unmatched junction nucleotides: 1. CDR3 length: 13 amino acids. Germline CDR1 and CDR2: MRHNA and SNTAGT.

The genes are TRBV10-3 and TRBJ1-3; D is unresolved. The ends were cut back, 7 bases at V and 0 bases at J, with 13 bases in the middle. Germline CDR1 ENHRY, CDR2 SYGVKD. This CDR3 spans 15 amino acids. The CDR3 coding sequence is TGTGCCATCAAAGGCCCCGGCCTCTCTGGAAACACCATATATTTT. Residues: CAIKGPGLSGNTIYF.

This clonotype was observed many times. The chain is built from TRBV29-1 and TRBJ2-5; D unresolved. The V end lost 4 bases, the J end lost 5 bases, and 8 bases lay between the germline ends. Germline CDR1 and CDR2: SQVTM and ANQGSEA. The CDR3 length is 11 residues. CDR3 residues: CSVGVTETQYF. In nucleotides, the CDR3 is TGCAGCGTTGGGGTCACGGAGACCCAGTACTTC.

A few counts support this clonotype. This chain links TRBV15 with TRBJ2-1, with 10 bases aligning to TRBD1. J was trimmed by 9 bases and V by 4 bases; bases with no gene match: 6. Looked up from germline, CDR1 is LNHNV and CDR2 is YYDKDF (reference sequence). The CDR3 extends over 14 amino acids. CDR3 coding DNA: TGTGCCACCAGCAACGACAGGGGGCTGGGTGAGCAGTTCTTC. It encodes CATSNDRGLGEQFF.

This clonotype was seen a few times. This rearrangement joins TRBV10-3 to TRBJ1-5, with D unresolved. Trimming took off 4 bases at V and 1 base at J, with 2 bases between the two ends. CDR1 is ENHRY and CDR2 is SYGVKD in the germline V gene. CDR3 length: 12 residues. The CDR3 DNA reads as TGTGCCATCAGTGCGAGCAATCAGCCCCAGCATTTT. This codes for CAISASNQPQHF.

This clonotype was seen a handful of times. This rearrangement joins TRBV12-5 to TRBJ2-2, with 11 bases fitting TRBD1. The V gene end was trimmed by 6 bases and the J gene end by 5 bases; junction bases not matched to a gene: 2. Germline CDR1 LGHNT, CDR2 FRNRAP. The CDR3 runs 14 residues. CDR3 nucleotide sequence: TGTGCTAGTGGCCGGGACAGGGGGACCGGGGAGCTGTTTTTT. It yields the protein CASGRDRGTGELFF.

The chain links TRBV6-1 to TRBJ2-3; D tentatively fits TRBD1 or TRBD2 (5 bases each). Germline CDR1 MNHNS, CDR2 SASEGT. Between the trimmed V and J ends, which lost 1 base and 4 bases, there was a span of 9 bases. This CDR3 has 14 amino acids. The DNA for the CDR3 is TGTGCCAGCAGTGAAGTGGGGACCCCAGATACGCAGTATTTT. It encodes CASSEVGTPDTQYF.

The chain carries TRBV7-2 and TRBJ2-3; 8 bases align to TRBD1. The CDR3 totals 17 residues. Looked up from germline, CDR1 is SGHTA and CDR2 is FQGNSA. V trimming: 4 bases; J trimming: 4 bases; junction bases outside the gene matches: 13. The CDR3 reads CASSSYLDRVASDTQYF. The CDR3 DNA reads TGTGCCAGCAGCTCCTACCTGGACAGGGTAGCGTCAGATACGCAGTATTTT. The complete variable domain, with remaining parts taken from reference TRBV7-2 and TRBJ2-3, reads GAGVSQSPSNKVTEKGKDVELRCDPISGHTALYWYRQSLGQGLEFLIYFQGNSAPDKSGLPSDRFSAERTGGSVSTLTIQRTQQEDSAVYLCASSSYLDRVASDTQYFGPGTRLTVL.

The chain couples TRBV6-1 to TRBJ2-1, with 7 positions matching TRBD2. CDR1 is MNHNS and CDR2 is SASEGT in the germline V gene. The CDR3 loop spans 14 amino acids. J gave up 3 bases and V 6 bases, and 5 bases lay outside the gene matches. CDR3 amino acids: CASRSWGGYNEQFF. The CDR3 nucleotides are TGTGCCAGCAGGTCGTGGGGGGGCTACAATGAGCAGTTCTTC.

V usage is TRBV3-1 and J usage is TRBJ1-6, with a tentative D call TRBD1 (5 bases). Germline-derived CDR1 and CDR2 are LGHDT and YNNKEL (reference sequence). The CDR3 runs to 13 residues. Trimming stripped 1 base from V and 9 bases from J, with 7 bases between. CDR3 sequence (DNA): TGTGCCAGCAGCCAAGCAGGGCGTTCACCCCTCCACTTT. It translates to CASSQAGRSPLHF.

A few counts support this clonotype. V and J are TRBV21-1 and TRBJ1-5. TRBV21-1 is reported as a pseudogene. This CDR3 has 15 amino acids. CDR3 region: CASRGVLHTDQPQHF. The CDR3 DNA reads as TGTGCCAGCAGGGGGGTGTTGCACACCGATCAGCCCCAGCATTTT.

V gene TRBV5-1 combines with J gene TRBJ2-5, with D possibly TRBD1 on 5 matching bases. The CDR3 is 14 residues long. V lost 0 bases to trimming and J lost 4 bases, with 10 bases between them. Germline CDR1 reads SGHRS; CDR2 reads YFSETQ. The CDR3 spells CASSLVSGRETQYF. The CDR3 nucleotides are TGCGCCAGCAGCTTGGTGTCAGGGCGAGAGACCCAGTACTTC. Variable domain in full (rest from reference TRBV5-1 and TRBJ2-5): KAGVTQTPRYLIKTRGQQVTLSCSPISGHRSVSWYQQTPGQGLQFLFEYFSETQRNKGNFPGRFSGRQFSNSRSEMNVSTLELGDSALYLCASSLVSGRETQYFGPGTRLLVL.

The chain carries TRBV6-7 and TRBJ2-3; 10 bases fit TRBD2. TRBV6-7 carries the ORF label, with uncertain function. The CDR3 covers 15 residues. J was trimmed by 5 bases and V by 5 bases; bases with no gene match: 7. CDR3 nucleotides: TGTGCCAGCAGTGCCCCGGGACTAGCGAAAGATACGCAGTATTTT. Residues: CASSAPGLAKDTQYF.